These 8 T cell receptor beta chains came from one sample sequenced in a study of blood T cells in healthy people across ages. For the second PCR, which ran for 7 to 11 cycles, a sample-barcoded 5' primer and a J-beta primer mix were used. TCRdb recomputed calls from the 5' RACE reads with MiXCR, one row per CDR3 protein. The data hold 1,300,000 or so distinct CDR3 sequences, with approximately 59% observed a single time. Sequenced sample: blood. These receptors came from a man aged 18-30 years in good health.

The chain couples TRBV6-1 to TRBJ2-1, with 11 positions matching TRBD1. Germline CDR1 MNHNS, CDR2 SASEGT. V lost 8 bases, J lost 5 bases, and 17 bases stayed unmatched. The CDR3 length is 18 residues. The CDR3 DNA sequence: TGTGCCAGCTTTTCTGGCCCCTATCCGGGACAGGGGGACAATGAGCAGTTCTTC. It encodes CASFSGPYPGQGDNEQFF.

This clonotype occurred a few times. The V and J genes are TRBV7-9 and TRBJ2-5; 8 positions agree with TRBD1. Per the germline V gene, CDR1 is SEHNR and CDR2 is FQNEAQ (reference sequence). J gave up 2 bases and V 2 bases, and 4 bases lay outside the gene matches. The CDR3 is 15 amino acids. The CDR3 loop reads CASSLSRGLQETQYF. In DNA, the CDR3 is TGTGCCAGCAGCTTATCCAGGGGGCTTCAAGAGACCCAGTACTTC.

The gene calls are TRBV4-3 and TRBJ1-4; D ambiguous. CDR1 and CDR2 (germline): LGHNA, YSLEER. The CDR3 has 15 amino acids. Trimming pared 0 bases from V and 6 bases from J, leaving 11 bases between. CDR3 in amino acids: CASSQDLMKDEKLFF. CDR3 nucleotides: TGCGCCAGCAGCCAAGATCTGATGAAGGATGAAAAACTGTTTTTT.

The V gene is TRBV10-3, the J gene TRBJ1-2; TRBD1 is a possible D gene (6 bases). CDR1 ENHRY and CDR2 SYGVKD come from the germline V gene. V lost 6 bases and J 8 bases, leaving 19 bases between the germline ends. The CDR3 has 14 residues. The CDR3 loop reads CAIRYEGQGYGYTF. CDR3 DNA: TGTGCCATCAGATACGAGGGGCAGGGGTACGGCTACACCTTC.

V gene TRBV6-2 or TRBV6-3 combines with J gene TRBJ2-1; TRBD2 might be the D (6 bases). V dropped 6 bases and J dropped 0 bases, with 12 bases sitting between them. Germline CDR1 reads MNHEY; CDR2 reads SVGEGT. The CDR3 loop spans 15 amino acids. CDR3 in amino acids: CASRNDGSSYNEQFF. For the CDR3, the DNA is TGTGCCAGCAGAAACGACGGGAGCTCCTACAATGAGCAGTTCTTC.

The chain combines TRBV7-2 with TRBJ2-1; D tentatively reads TRBD1 or TRBD2 (7 bases each). The CDR3 runs 15 residues. V was cut by 3 bases and J by 6 bases, with 15 bases left in between. The V gene's germline CDR1 is SGHTA and CDR2 FQGNSA. The CDR3 DNA is TGTGCCAGCAGCTTCAGGGGGGGGTTGTTCAATGAGCAGTTCTTC. This encodes CASSFRGGLFNEQFF.

This clonotype was counted between two and nine times. The rearrangement uses TRBV5-1 and TRBJ2-5; TRBD1 is a possible D gene (6 bases). Gene TRBJ2-7 matches the end of the DNA better, so the J call may be wrong. Germline V gene data show CDR1 as SGHRS and CDR2 as YFSETQ. The CDR3 covers 18 residues. CDR3 loop: CASSGSRLHRAMRYEQYF. The CDR3 nucleotides are TGCGCCAGCAGCGGGTCTCGCCTACACAGGGCGATGCGCTACGAGCAGTACTTC.

The CDR3 DNA reads TGTGCCAGCAGCTTAAGTATGACAGATACGCAGTATTTT. Translated: CASSLSMTDTQYF. The chain employs TRBV7-9 and TRBJ2-3; D gene uncertain. Germline V gene lookup returns CDR1 SEHNR and CDR2 FQNEAQ (reference sequence). The CDR3 length is 13 residues. Trimming pared 2 bases from V and 3 bases from J, leaving 6 bases between.